These 19 T cell receptor beta chains were all obtained from the same sample, sequenced in a study of OX40 agonist ivuxolimab in advanced cancers. The library relied on the immunoSEQ multiplex PCR assay. TCRdb provides this immuneACCESS table in a form limited to in-frame rearrangements. Some clones are lacking; in checked studies, under half of them reflect an unresolved V gene, and why the rest are absent is not known. In all, the sample holds more than 55,000 clones, and approximately 91% of those were seen once. The top ten clonotypes cover roughly 0.69% of the sample. Sequences were derived from CD4+ or CD8+ T cells sorted from blood, sampled in a trial of the OX40 agonist ivuxolimab. The receptors originated from an adult with an advanced solid tumor such as melanoma, head and neck, liver or kidney cancer.

This clone was counted once. This chain links TRBV6-5 with TRBJ1-5, with D hard to call. Germline lookup yields CDR1 MNHEY and CDR2 SVGAGI. The CDR3 sequence is 16 residues long. V was shortened by 4 bases and J by 3 bases, with 16 bases between the two germline ends. In nucleotides, the CDR3 is TGTGCCAGCAGTTCCAAATACAGCGAGTCCAATCAGCCCCAGCATTTT. It translates to CASSSKYSESNQPQHF.

The genes are TRBV27 and TRBJ2-1; 12 bases line up with TRBD2. This CDR3 is 17 amino acids long. CDR1 is MNHEY and CDR2 is SMNVEV in the germline V gene (reference sequence). The V segment lost 3 bases and the J segment 6 bases; nucleotides outside the gene matches: 9. The DNA of the CDR3 is TGTGCCAGCAGTTTGCTAGCGGGGGGGGATGGGTCCAATGAGCAGTTCTTC. Its protein is CASSLLAGGDGSNEQFF.

The chain combines TRBV7-8 with TRBJ2-5; D might be TRBD1 (5 bases). The end of the DNA aligns better with TRBJ2-7, so the J call may be wrong. The CDR3 runs to 13 residues. Germline lookup yields CDR1 SGHVS and CDR2 FQNEAQ. The CDR3 here is CASSFRETYEQYF. The CDR3 coding sequence is TGTGCCAGCAGCTTCAGGGAAACCTACGAGCAGTACTTC.

This clone was observed a single time. This chain joins TRBV18 and TRBJ2-1; 9 bases map to TRBD2. This CDR3 is built from 16 residues. V trimming: 3 bases; J trimming: 1 base; junction bases outside the gene matches: 4. The germline V gene has CDR1 KGHSH and CDR2 LQKENI. The CDR3 bases are TGTGCCAGCTCACCGCAGACTAGCGGTTCCTACAATGAGCAGTTCTTC. This gives the protein CASSPQTSGSYNEQFF.

This chain uses TRBV7-8 with TRBJ2-5; no clear D. The ends were cut back, 4 bases at V and 3 bases at J, with 6 bases in the middle. The CDR3 loop spans 12 amino acids. Germline CDR1 is SGHVS and CDR2 is FQNEAQ. The DNA of the CDR3 is TGTGCCAGCAGCTCTGATAAAGAGACCCAGTACTTC. Its protein product is CASSSDKETQYF.

V usage is TRBV6-5 and J usage is TRBJ1-1; D unresolved. There are 16 residues in the CDR3. CDR1 MNHEY and CDR2 SVGAGI come from the germline V gene. V lost 2 bases and J lost 3, with 16 bases in between. CDR3 sequence reads: CASSYIGIWVDTEAFF. The CDR3 DNA is TGTGCCAGCAGTTACATAGGTATTTGGGTGGACACTGAAGCTTTCTTT.

This chain joins TRBV11-2 and TRBJ2-3, with 8 bases aligning to TRBD2. Germline V gives CDR1 SGHAT, CDR2 FQNNGV. The CDR3 covers 14 residues. After removal of 6 bases from V and 7 bases from J, the junction contained 9 bases not matched to a gene. CDR3 DNA sequence: TGTGCCAGCAGTCGACTAGCGCCCGGGAATACGCAGTATTTT. Translated, it gives CASSRLAPGNTQYF.

The chain employs TRBV4-1 and TRBJ2-7, with D unclear. V lost 2 bases, J lost 4 bases, and 18 bases lay in between. CDR1 is MGHRA, CDR2 YSYEKL, per germline. This CDR3 contains 16 residues. Written as DNA, the CDR3 is TGCGCCAGCAGCCAACGGGCTGACCGTCCGCCGTACGAGCAGTACTTC. Translation gives CASSQRADRPPYEQYF.

The CDR3 DNA is TGCGCCAGCAGCTGGGAAGGGGGACCCTACGAGCAGTACTTC. This sequence encodes CASSWEGGPYEQYF. The chain employs TRBV5-1 and TRBJ2-7, with a weak D call TRBD1 (6 bases). The germline gives CDR1 SGHRS, CDR2 YFSETQ. The V end lost 3 bases, the J end lost 2 bases, and 12 bases lay between the germline ends. The length of the CDR3 is 14 residues.

The V call is TRBV9, the J call TRBJ2-7; TRBD2 matches at 8 bases. Germline V gene lookup returns CDR1 SGDLS and CDR2 YYNGEE. The CDR3 covers 13 residues. V dropped 2 bases and J dropped 6; count of bases not matched to a gene: 4. The chain's CDR3 is CASSVGLVGEQYF. The CDR3 DNA follows: TGTGCCAGCAGCGTGGGACTAGTAGGCGAGCAGTACTTC.

The chain couples TRBV7-3 to TRBJ2-2; tentatively, D is TRBD2 (5 bases). V was cut by 6 bases and J by 2 bases, with 13 bases left in between. The CDR3 runs to 15 residues. Germline-derived CDR1 and CDR2 are SGHTA and FQGTGA. The CDR3 loop is CASSNTGFNTGELFF. In DNA, the CDR3 is TGTGCCAGCAGTAACACGGGATTTAACACCGGGGAGCTGTTTTTT.

This chain links TRBV18 with TRBJ2-5, with unresolved D. This CDR3 has 13 amino acids. V lost 4 bases and J lost 2, with 8 bases in between. The germline CDR1 and CDR2 sequences are KGHSH and LQKENI. For the CDR3, the DNA is TGTGCCAGCTCACGACTCGGTCAAGAGACCCAGTACTTC. Translation gives CASSRLGQETQYF.

The gene calls are TRBV7-9 and TRBJ1-5; D is possibly TRBD1 (5 bases). V was cut by 6 bases and J by 2 bases, with 26 bases left in between. This CDR3 contains 19 residues. The germline gives CDR1 SEHNR, CDR2 FQNEAQ (reference sequence). CDR3 sequence: CASRFPPGPGATGNQPQHF. CDR3 DNA: TGTGCCAGCAGATTCCCCCCGGGACCCGGGGCGACAGGCAATCAGCCCCAGCATTTT.

This clone was seen only once. The chain recombines TRBV6-1 with TRBJ2-2; tentative D call: TRBD1 (7 bases). Trimming left V 3 bases short and J 11 bases short, with 19 bases between. This CDR3 has 15 residues. Germline assignment: CDR1 MNHNS and CDR2 SASEGT. The CDR3 sequence is CASSDWGRGEYELFF. In DNA form, the CDR3 reads TGTGCCAGCAGTGATTGGGGCAGGGGGGAGTATGAGCTGTTTTTT.

The V call is TRBV9, the J call TRBJ1-3; D is uncertain. V was trimmed by 3 bases and J by 2 bases, leaving 12 bases between them. The CDR3 spans 15 residues. CDR1 is SGDLS and CDR2 is YYNGEE in the germline V gene. The CDR3 DNA sequence: TGTGCCAGCAGCGGGCCTCAGGCGGCTGGAAACACCATATATTTT. Protein product: CASSGPQAAGNTIYF. Full variable domain (rest looked up from reference TRBV9 and TRBJ1-3): DSGVTQTPKHLITATGQRVTLRCSPRSGDLSVYWYQQSLDQGLQFLIQYYNGEERAKGNILERFSAQQFPDLHSELNLSSLELGDSALYFCASSGPQAAGNTIYFGEGSWLTVV.

The rearrangement joins TRBV10-2 to TRBJ1-5; D may be TRBD1 (6 bases). Germline V lookup: CDR1 WSHSY, CDR2 SAAADI. The CDR3 runs 13 residues. Trimming pared 3 bases from V and 7 bases from J, leaving 10 bases between. DNA of the CDR3: TGCGCCAGCAGTGAACCAGGGGACCAGCCCCAGCATTTT. It yields the protein CASSEPGDQPQHF.

The chain is built from TRBV6-1 and TRBJ1-2; 9 positions match TRBD1. The length of the CDR3 is 14 residues. V was pared by 6 bases and J by 7 bases, with 9 bases of the junction left unmatched. Germline V gene data show CDR1 as MNHNS and CDR2 as SASEGT. CDR3 sequence reads: CASRTQGARGGYTF. Here the CDR3 DNA reads TGTGCCAGCAGGACACAGGGGGCAAGAGGTGGCTACACCTTC.

This clone came up once. The chain is built from TRBV6-5 and TRBJ2-7, with D hard to call. This CDR3 spans 12 amino acids. Trimming took 7 bases from V and 0 from J, leaving 7 bases between them. Germline V lookup: CDR1 MNHEY, CDR2 SVGAGI. This chain's CDR3 is CASTSTSYEQYF. The CDR3 region has the DNA TGTGCCAGCACCTCAACCTCCTACGAGCAGTACTTC.

CDR3 in DNA: TGTGCCAGCAGCTCCGCCTTTGGTGTCAGGACTGAAGCTTTCTTT. This codes for CASSSAFGVRTEAFF. The chain recombines TRBV7-9 with TRBJ1-1, with D unresolved. Germline CDR1 SEHNR, CDR2 FQNEAQ (reference sequence). The V gene lost 4 bases and the J gene lost 5 bases, with 17 bases spanning the gap. The CDR3 is 15 residues long.